The subject of this entry is one TCR beta chain. Its antigen remains unknown. Generated by immunoSEQ multiplex PCR, the TCRdb table keeps only in-frame clones and is missing some. This sample carries some 60,000 clones, around 85% of them seen once, and the ten largest clones take roughly 15%. These data belong to a study of radiotherapy plus CTLA-4 blockade in lung cancer. Study in general: Objective responses arose in 15% to 20% of patients, and approximately 28% experienced disease control. Study-wide points: Peripheral blood showed expansion of tumor-derived TCR clones after radiotherapy and ipilimumab. Per reports, early blood T cell clone dynamics, plus interferon-beta, forecast response most strongly.

The V end was cut by 9 bases, the J end by 8 bases, with 14 bases between. The CDR3 loop spans 13 amino acids. Germline V CDR1 and CDR2: MNHEY, SVGAGI. Chemo-refractory metastatic non-small-cell lung cancer patients were treated with focal radiation plus CTLA-4 blockade with ipilimumab. This receptor was taken from a human donor with non-small cell lung cancer who had a complete response to radiotherapy plus ipilimumab. The chain joins TRBV6-5 to TRBJ1-6, with D possibly being TRBD1 (5 bases). The sample consisted of peripheral blood, taken from a patient treated with radiotherapy plus ipilimumab. The CDR3 sequence is CASKPGLYSPLHF. The CDR3 region has the DNA TGTGCCAGTAAACCGGGACTTTATTCACCCCTCCACTTT.